The clone carrying this T cell receptor (beta chain) was seen ten or more times. This record belongs to a study of T-cell reconstitution after alpha-beta-depleted transplantation in children. Preparing the TCRbeta library involved the use of unique molecular identifiers. TCRdb reprocessed the PCR reads with MiXCR, giving one entry per CDR3 protein. The sample includes 20,000 to 25,000 distinct CDR3 sequences, approximately 11% of them seen just once. V was trimmed by 2 bases and J by 1 base, leaving 10 bases between them. The CDR3 spans 15 residues. Germline loops: CDR1 MDHEN, CDR2 SYDVKM. The rearrangement links TRBV28 to TRBJ2-3, with D possibly being TRBD2 (6 bases). This clonotype was sampled from a human donor who donated a stem cell graft to a child with chronic granulomatous disease. Here the sequenced sample was PBMCs from the stem cell graft donor, taken from the stem cell graft. The CDR3 DNA is TGTGCCAGCAGTTTAACGGGAGTTGGCACAGATACGCAGTATTTT. Translated: CASSLTGVGTDTQYF.